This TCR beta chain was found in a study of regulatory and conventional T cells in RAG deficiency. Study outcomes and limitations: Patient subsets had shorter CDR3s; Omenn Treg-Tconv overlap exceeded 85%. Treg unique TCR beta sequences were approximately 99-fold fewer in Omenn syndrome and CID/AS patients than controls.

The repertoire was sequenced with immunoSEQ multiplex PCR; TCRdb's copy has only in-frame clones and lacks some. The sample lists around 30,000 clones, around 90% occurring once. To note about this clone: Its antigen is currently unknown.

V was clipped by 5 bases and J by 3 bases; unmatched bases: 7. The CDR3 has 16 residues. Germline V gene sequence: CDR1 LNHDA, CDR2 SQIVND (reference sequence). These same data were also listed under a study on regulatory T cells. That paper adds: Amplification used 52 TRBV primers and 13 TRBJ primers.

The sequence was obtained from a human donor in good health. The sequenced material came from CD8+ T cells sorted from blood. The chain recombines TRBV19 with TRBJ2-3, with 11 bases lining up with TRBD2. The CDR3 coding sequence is TGTGCCAGTAGTCCCCGCACTAGCGGGAGAACAGATACGCAGTATTTT. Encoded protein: CASSPRTSGRTDTQYF.